This T cell receptor beta chain comes out of a study of read filtering for tumor transcriptome and immune sequencing. Study background: Patients were approximately 18 male and some 13 female, mean age around 66 years, range about 47 to 85. IR-seq gave about 4.05 to 11 million TCR reads per sample; RNA-seq gave about 80 to 1273.

Molecular barcoded adaptors covering alpha/delta and beta/gamma chains were used on around 400 ng RNA. TCRdb ran MiXCR on the reads and lists one entry per CDR3 protein. The sample lists fewer than 50,000 distinct CDR3 sequences; roughly an eighth were seen once. This clonotype was picked up many times. V gave up 2 bases and J gave up 0 bases, with 11 bases separating them. Germline lookup yields CDR1 SGHRS and CDR2 YFSETQ. This CDR3 contains 15 residues. The sample comprised a population of CD138-negative cells sorted from bone marrow. The source of this sequence is a donor aged 40 or over with multiple myeloma. This sequence joins TRBV5-1 and TRBJ2-5; D is undetermined. This CDR3 is CASSLPWAYQETQYF. DNA of the CDR3: TGCGCCAGCAGCTTACCCTGGGCCTACCAAGAGACCCAGTACTTC. The full variable domain, its missing parts supplied by reference TRBV5-1 and TRBJ2-5, is KAGVTQTPRYLIKTRGQQVTLSCSPISGHRSVSWYQQTPGQGLQFLFEYFSETQRNKGNFPGRFSGRQFSNSRSEMNVSTLELGDSALYLCASSLPWAYQETQYFGPGTRLLVL.